The table lists the clone carrying this TCR beta chain with many counts. Its antigen is unidentified. The sample is drawn from a study of CD8 T cells in ankylosing spondylitis. Findings of the study overall: Certain motif variants had earlier appeared in reactive arthritis synovial fluid and blood. Peripheral blood samples showed relatively rare disease-linked clones, and these clones were CD8+. A motif in TCR beta, a set of several highly homologous variants, appeared characteristic of ankylosing spondylitis blood. Reportedly, disease-linked clones are significantly enriched in ankylosing spondylitis patients' matched synovial fluid.

The V gene end was trimmed by 1 base and the J gene end by 5 bases; junction bases not matched to a gene: 6. Germline assignment: CDR1 MNHNS and CDR2 SASEGT. This CDR3 comprises 15 residues. The TCR beta libraries were generated through quantitative 5'-RACE incorporating molecular barcodes. MiXCR, run by TCRdb on the 5' RACE reads, gives a single entry per CDR3 protein. This table holds around 490,000 distinct CDR3 sequences, approximately 5.3% found once. What was sequenced was blood, either unsorted or a sorted T cell fraction (not recorded which). The chain recombines TRBV6-1 with TRBJ2-5, with 8 positions matching TRBD2. The source of this sequence is a male donor with ankylosing spondylitis. Here the CDR3 DNA reads TGTGCCAGCAGTGAAGGCCGGGGGGGCCGGGAGACCCAGTACTTC. It encodes CASSEGRGGRETQYF.